Included here is one T cell receptor (beta chain) sequence, with context. Its antigen is still unknown. Of the isolated RNA, all was reverse transcribed, and so the sequenced material was expressed TCRB transcripts. The method was immunoSEQ multiplex PCR; TCRdb's version includes in-frame clones alone and lacks a portion of them. The sample includes about 160,000 clones, approximately 8% of them seen just once. These data originate in a study of beta chain features in type 1 diabetes. Overall study results and limits: Shorter TCRB CDR3s, moderately but significantly so, marked every one of the four CD4+ subsets in Type 1 diabetes patients.

Germline V lookup: CDR1 SGHTA, CDR2 FQGNSA. V was cut by 1 base and J by 7 bases, with 17 bases left in between. This CDR3 region has 16 residues. The gene calls are TRBV7-2 and TRBJ1-5; D ambiguous. The receptor was isolated from a woman aged 35 to 49 with type 1 diabetes. The material sequenced was central memory CD4+ T cells from blood. CDR3 loop: CASSLVGLGPSQPQHF. The CDR3 DNA reads TGTGCCAGCAGCTTAGTAGGATTGGGCCCATCGCAGCCCCAGCATTTT.